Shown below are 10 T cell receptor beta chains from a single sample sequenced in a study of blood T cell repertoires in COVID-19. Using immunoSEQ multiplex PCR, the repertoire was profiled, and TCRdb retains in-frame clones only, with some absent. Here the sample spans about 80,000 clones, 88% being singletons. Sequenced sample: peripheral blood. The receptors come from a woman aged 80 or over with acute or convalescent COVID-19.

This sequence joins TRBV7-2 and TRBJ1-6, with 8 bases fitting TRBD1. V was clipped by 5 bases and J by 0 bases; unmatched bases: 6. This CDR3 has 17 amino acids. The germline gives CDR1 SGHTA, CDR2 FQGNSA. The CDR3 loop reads CASSPPGQVSYNSPLHF. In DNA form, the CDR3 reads TGTGCCAGCAGCCCTCCGGGACAGGTCTCCTATAATTCACCCCTCCACTTT.

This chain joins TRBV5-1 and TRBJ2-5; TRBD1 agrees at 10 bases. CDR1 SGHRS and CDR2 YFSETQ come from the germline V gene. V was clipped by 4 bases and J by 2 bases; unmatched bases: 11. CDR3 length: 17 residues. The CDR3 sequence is CASSIGSGTGEQETQYF. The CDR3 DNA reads TGCGCCAGCAGCATTGGGTCCGGGACAGGGGAACAAGAGACCCAGTACTTC.

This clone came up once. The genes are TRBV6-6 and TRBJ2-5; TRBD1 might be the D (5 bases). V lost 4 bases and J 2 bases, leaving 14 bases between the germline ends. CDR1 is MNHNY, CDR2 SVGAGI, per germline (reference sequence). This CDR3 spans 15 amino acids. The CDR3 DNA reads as TGTGCCAGCAGTTCCTACCGGACATTACAAGAGACCCAGTACTTC. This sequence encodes CASSSYRTLQETQYF.

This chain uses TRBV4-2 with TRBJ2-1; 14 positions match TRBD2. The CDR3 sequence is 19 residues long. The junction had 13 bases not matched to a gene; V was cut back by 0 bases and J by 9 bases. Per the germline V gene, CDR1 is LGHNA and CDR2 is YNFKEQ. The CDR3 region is CASSQDFGGLAGETGEQFF. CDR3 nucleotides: TGTGCCAGCAGCCAAGATTTCGGGGGACTAGCGGGAGAGACGGGTGAGCAGTTCTTC.

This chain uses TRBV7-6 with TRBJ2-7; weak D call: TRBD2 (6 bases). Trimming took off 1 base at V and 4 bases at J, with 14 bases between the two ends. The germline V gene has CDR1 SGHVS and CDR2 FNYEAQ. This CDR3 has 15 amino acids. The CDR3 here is CASSLDSSLAYEQYF. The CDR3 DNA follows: TGTGCCAGCAGCTTAGATTCCTCGCTAGCGTACGAGCAGTACTTC. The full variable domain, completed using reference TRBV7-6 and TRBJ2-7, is GAGVSQSPRYKVTKRGQDVALRCDPISGHVSLYWYRQALGQGPEFLTYFNYEAQQDKSGLPNDRFSAERPEGSISTLTIQRTEQRDSAMYRCASSLDSSLAYEQYFGPGTRLTVT.

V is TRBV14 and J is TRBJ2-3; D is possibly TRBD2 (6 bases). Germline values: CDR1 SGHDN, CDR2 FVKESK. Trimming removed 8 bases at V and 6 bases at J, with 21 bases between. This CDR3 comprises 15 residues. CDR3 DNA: TGTGCCAGCGCTTCGCGGGGCCTGTCGAGGGATACGCAGTATTTT. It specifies CASASRGLSRDTQYF. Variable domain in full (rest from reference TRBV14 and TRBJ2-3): EAGVTQFPSHSVIEKGQTVTLRCDPISGHDNLYWYRRVMGKEIKFLLHFVKESKQDESGMPNNRFLAERTGGTYSTLKVQPAELEDSGVYFCASASRGLSRDTQYFGPGTRLTVL.

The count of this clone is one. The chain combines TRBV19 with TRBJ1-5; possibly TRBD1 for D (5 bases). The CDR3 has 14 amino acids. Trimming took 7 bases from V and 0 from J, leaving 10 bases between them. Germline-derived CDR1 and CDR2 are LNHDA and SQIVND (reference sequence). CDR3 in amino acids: CASNKGNSNQPQHF. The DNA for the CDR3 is TGTGCCAGTAACAAGGGGAATAGCAATCAGCCCCAGCATTTT.

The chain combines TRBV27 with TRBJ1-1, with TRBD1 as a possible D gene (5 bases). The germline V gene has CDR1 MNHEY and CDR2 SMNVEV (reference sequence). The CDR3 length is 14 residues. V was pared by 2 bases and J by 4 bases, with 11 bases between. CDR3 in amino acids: CASSLVQGGTEAFF. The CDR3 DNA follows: TGTGCCAGCAGTTTAGTCCAGGGTGGCACTGAAGCTTTCTTT.

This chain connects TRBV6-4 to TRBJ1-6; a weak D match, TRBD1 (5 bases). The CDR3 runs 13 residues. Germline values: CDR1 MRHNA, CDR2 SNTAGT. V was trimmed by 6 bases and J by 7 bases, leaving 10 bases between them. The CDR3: CASSVTENSPLHF. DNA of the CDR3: TGTGCCAGCAGCGTGACAGAGAATTCACCCCTCCACTTT.

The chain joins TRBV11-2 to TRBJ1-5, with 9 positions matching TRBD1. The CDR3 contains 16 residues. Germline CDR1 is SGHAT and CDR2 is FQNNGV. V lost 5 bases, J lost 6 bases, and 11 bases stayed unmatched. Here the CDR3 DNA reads TGTGCCAGCAGCGATCGAGTTGGGACAGGGTTTCAGCCCCAGCATTTT. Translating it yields CASSDRVGTGFQPQHF.